The rows below give T cell receptor beta chains drawn from one sample of a study of CD8+ T cells in alopecia areata. Clones were sequenced by immunoSEQ multiplex PCR, and TCRdb holds only the in-frame ones, with some missing. The sample consists of roughly 120,000 clones, under 40% of them appearing once. The sequencing input was CD4+ T cells sorted from blood. Every receptor here comes from a human donor with alopecia areata. Each CDR3 is given with its conserved first and last residue. Each record gives: J gene, V gene, clone size, D gene, CDR3 DNA, CDR3 protein. The D gene is left open where the match is weak. Clone size appears in some rows only: once, few, many, or a class for an expanded clone.

j_gene: TRBJ2-7
v_gene: TRBV7-2
abundance: few
d_gene: .
CDR3nt: TGTGCCAGCAGCTTGCAAGGGGATGCCTACGAGCAGTACTTC
CDR3aa: CASSLQGDAYEQYF

j_gene: TRBJ1-2
v_gene: TRBV29-1
abundance: .
d_gene: .
CDR3nt: TGCAGCGTTGACCCTGGGTTCATAGGCAGTGGCTACACCTTC
CDR3aa: CSVDPGFIGSGYTF

j_gene: TRBJ2-7
v_gene: TRBV9
abundance: .
d_gene: .
CDR3nt: TGTGCCAGCAGCGACGGGGGACATGCCTACGAGCAGTACTTC
CDR3aa: CASSDGGHAYEQYF

j_gene: TRBJ2-5
v_gene: TRBV29-1
abundance: .
d_gene: .
CDR3nt: TGCAGCGTCGCAGGGAGGGAGACCCAGTACTTC
CDR3aa: CSVAGRETQYF

j_gene: TRBJ2-1
v_gene: TRBV7-3
abundance: few
d_gene: TRBD2
CDR3nt: TGTGCCAGCAGCGCGACTAGCGAGACCTACAATGAGCAGTTCTTC
CDR3aa: CASSATSETYNEQFF

j_gene: TRBJ2-1
v_gene: TRBV23-1
abundance: .
d_gene: .
CDR3nt: TGCGCCAGCCTATACGCGGCTAGCAGTGGGAATGAGCAGTTCTTC
CDR3aa: CASLYAASSGNEQFF

j_gene: TRBJ2-3
v_gene: TRBV18
abundance: few
d_gene: .
CDR3nt: TGTGCCAGCTCACCACCAGCCACAGATACGCAGTATTTT
CDR3aa: CASSPPATDTQYF

j_gene: TRBJ2-7
v_gene: TRBV29-1
abundance: .
d_gene: .
CDR3nt: TGCAGCGTTGACAGGGGCTACGAGCAGTACTTC
CDR3aa: CSVDRGYEQYF

j_gene: TRBJ1-2
v_gene: TRBV9
abundance: .
d_gene: .
CDR3nt: TGTGCCAGCAGTCGCCGGGACCAGACCTATGGCTACACCTTC
CDR3aa: CASSRRDQTYGYTF

j_gene: TRBJ2-7
v_gene: TRBV5-1
abundance: few
d_gene: TRBD2
CDR3nt: TGCGCCAGCAGCTCGACTAGCGGGGGCTCCTACGAGCAGTACTTC
CDR3aa: CASSSTSGGSYEQYF

j_gene: TRBJ2-7
v_gene: TRBV11-3
abundance: .
d_gene: .
CDR3nt: TGTGCCAGCAGCTTGGGCAGTACCTACGAGCAGTACTTC
CDR3aa: CASSLGSTYEQYF

j_gene: TRBJ2-2
v_gene: TRBV30
abundance: .
d_gene: .
CDR3nt: TGTGCCTGGAGTCCCCTGACCCCGGGCTTAAACACCGGGGAGCTGTTTTTT
CDR3aa: CAWSPLTPGLNTGELFF

j_gene: TRBJ1-5
v_gene: TRBV7-2
abundance: .
d_gene: TRBD1
CDR3nt: TGTGCCAGCAGCAATGGACAGGGCAATCAGCCCCAGCATTTT
CDR3aa: CASSNGQGNQPQHF

j_gene: TRBJ2-3
v_gene: TRBV29-1
abundance: few
d_gene: .
CDR3nt: TGCAGCGTTGACGGTCCTAGCACAGATACGCAGTATTTT
CDR3aa: CSVDGPSTDTQYF

j_gene: TRBJ2-1
v_gene: TRBV29-1
abundance: .
d_gene: TRBD2
CDR3nt: TGCAGCGTTTCCACTAGCGGGTACTCCTCCTACAATGAGCAGTTCTTC
CDR3aa: CSVSTSGYSSYNEQFF

j_gene: TRBJ2-5
v_gene: TRBV5-1
abundance: .
d_gene: TRBD2
CDR3nt: TGCGCCAGCAGCTACACCGGGACTAGCGGGAGGTCGGAGACCCAGTACTTC
CDR3aa: CASSYTGTSGRSETQYF

j_gene: TRBJ1-1
v_gene: TRBV20-1
abundance: once
d_gene: .
CDR3nt: TGCAGTGCTAGACAGGGGACCGCTTTCTTT
CDR3aa: CSARQGTAFF

j_gene: TRBJ1-2
v_gene: TRBV29-1
abundance: few
d_gene: TRBD1
CDR3nt: TGCAGCGTTGATATGACAGGGGAGGACTATGGCTACACCTTC
CDR3aa: CSVDMTGEDYGYTF

j_gene: TRBJ2-2
v_gene: TRBV5-1
abundance: .
d_gene: .
CDR3nt: TGCGCCAGCTCCGGGACATCTAACACCGGGGAGCTGTTTTTT
CDR3aa: CASSGTSNTGELFF

j_gene: TRBJ2-7
v_gene: TRBV15
abundance: .
d_gene: .
CDR3nt: TGTGCCACCAGCAGAGAAATGTACTACGAGCAGTACTTC
CDR3aa: CATSREMYYEQYF

j_gene: TRBJ1-2
v_gene: TRBV18
abundance: few
d_gene: TRBD1
CDR3nt: TGTGCCAGCTCACCATTGGGACAGGGCGGAGGAGGCTACACCTTC
CDR3aa: CASSPLGQGGGGYTF

j_gene: TRBJ2-2
v_gene: TRBV29-1
abundance: .
d_gene: TRBD1
CDR3nt: TGCAGCCCTGGACAGGGCTACACCGGGGAGCTGTTTTTT
CDR3aa: CSPGQGYTGELFF

j_gene: TRBJ1-2
v_gene: TRBV29-1
abundance: .
d_gene: .
CDR3nt: TGCAGCGTTGAAGATCTTGGGGGATCCACCTATGGCTACACCTTC
CDR3aa: CSVEDLGGSTYGYTF

j_gene: TRBJ2-1
v_gene: TRBV25-1
abundance: .
d_gene: .
CDR3nt: TGTGCCAGCAGTGAATGGGGCTTGCGGTACAATGAGCAGTTCTTC
CDR3aa: CASSEWGLRYNEQFF

j_gene: TRBJ2-2
v_gene: TRBV5-1
abundance: .
d_gene: .
CDR3nt: TGCGCCAGCAGCATTCAGGGGAAGGGGCCCTCGAACACCGGGGAGCTGTTTTTT
CDR3aa: CASSIQGKGPSNTGELFF

j_gene: TRBJ2-4
v_gene: TRBV23-1
abundance: few
d_gene: TRBD2
CDR3nt: TGCGCCAGCAGTCAGACTAGCGGGCGCCGGGAGGGCATTCAGTACTTC
CDR3aa: CASSQTSGRREGIQYF

j_gene: TRBJ2-3
v_gene: TRBV28
abundance: .
d_gene: .
CDR3nt: TGTGCCACCGTTTGGGATACGCAGTATTTT
CDR3aa: CATVWDTQYF

j_gene: TRBJ2-7
v_gene: TRBV5-1
abundance: .
d_gene: TRBD2
CDR3nt: TGCGCCAGCAGCTTGGGTGGGGCACGACTAGCTCTCTACGAGCAGTACTTC
CDR3aa: CASSLGGARLALYEQYF

j_gene: TRBJ2-5
v_gene: TRBV7-9
abundance: few
d_gene: .
CDR3nt: TGTGCCAGCGTGGGAGAAATCCAAGAGACCCAGTACTTC
CDR3aa: CASVGEIQETQYF